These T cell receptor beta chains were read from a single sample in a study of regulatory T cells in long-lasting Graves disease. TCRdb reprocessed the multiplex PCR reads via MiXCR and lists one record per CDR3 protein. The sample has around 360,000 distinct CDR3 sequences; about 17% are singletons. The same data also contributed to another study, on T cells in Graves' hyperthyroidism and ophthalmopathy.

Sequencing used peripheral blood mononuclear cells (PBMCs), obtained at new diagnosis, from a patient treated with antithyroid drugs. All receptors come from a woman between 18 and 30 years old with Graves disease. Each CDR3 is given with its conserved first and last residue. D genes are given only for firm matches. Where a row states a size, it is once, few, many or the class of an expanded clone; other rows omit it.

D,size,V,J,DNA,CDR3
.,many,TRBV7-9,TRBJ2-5,TGTGCCAGCAGCTTAGCGACAGCTCAAGAGACCCAGTACTTC,CASSLATAQETQYF
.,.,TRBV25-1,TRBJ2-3,TGTGCCAGCAGTGATGGTTGGGGCACAGATACGCAGTATTTT,CASSDGWGTDTQYF
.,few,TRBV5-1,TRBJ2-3,TGCGCCAGCAGCCCAGGGGGGATCAGCACAGATACGCAGTATTTT,CASSPGGISTDTQYF
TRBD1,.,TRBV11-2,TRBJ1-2,TGTGCCAGCAGCGTAGGGACAGGCGGAGATGGCTACACCTTC,CASSVGTGGDGYTF
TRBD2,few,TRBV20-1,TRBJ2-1,TGCAGCCCGTCTAGCGGGGGCTACAATGAGCAGTTCTTC,CSPSSGGYNEQFF
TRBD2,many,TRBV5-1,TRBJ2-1,TGCGCCAGCAGCATGCTAGGGAGGGGCTCCTACAATGAGCAGTTCTTC,CASSMLGRGSYNEQFF
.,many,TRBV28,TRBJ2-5,TGTGCCACCGTGGGTGGCCCAGAGACCCAGTACTTC,CATVGGPETQYF
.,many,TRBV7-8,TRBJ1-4,TGTGCCAGCAGCCAGGGACTCAACGGTGAAAAACTGTTTTTT,CASSQGLNGEKLFF
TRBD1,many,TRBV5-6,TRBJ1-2,TGTGCCAGCAGCGTTACAGGGGGATATGGCTACACCTTC,CASSVTGGYGYTF
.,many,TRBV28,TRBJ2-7,TGTGCCAGCAGTTCCCCAGACAGAGCCTTTCGGCACGAGCAGTACTTC,CASSSPDRAFRHEQYF
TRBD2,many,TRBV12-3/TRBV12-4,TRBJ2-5,TGTGCCAGCACCCCAGCAGCGGGGGGCCAGGAGACCCAGTACTTC,CASTPAAGGQETQYF
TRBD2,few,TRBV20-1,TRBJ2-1,TGCAGTGCTAGAATGCCCTCTAGCGGGAGGGCCGAGGAGCAGTTCTTC,CSARMPSSGRAEEQFF
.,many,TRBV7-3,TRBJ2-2,TGTGCCAGCAGTCTCGCGGGGTCCAGCGGTATTAGTGCTGGGGAGCTGTTTTTT,CASSLAGSSGISAGELFF
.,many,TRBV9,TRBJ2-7,TGTGCCAGCAGCGTATTTACCGATTCCTACGAGCAGTACTTC,CASSVFTDSYEQYF
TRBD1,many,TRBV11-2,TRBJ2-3,TGTGCCAGCAGCTTACTGGGGAGTTGGGCCCCAGGGGGCCCTACTACGCAGTATTTT,CASSLLGSWAPGGPTTQYF
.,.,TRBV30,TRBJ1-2,TGTGCCTGGAGTGTACTGGGGGCAGTTGGCTACACCTTC,CAWSVLGAVGYTF
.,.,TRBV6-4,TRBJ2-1,TGTGCCAGCAGCTCAGGGGAGTCCTACAATGAGCAGTTCTTC,CASSSGESYNEQFF
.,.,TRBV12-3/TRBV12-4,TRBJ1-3,TGTGCCAGCAGTCCCGACACGTCCTCTGGAAACACCATATATTTT,CASSPDTSSGNTIYF
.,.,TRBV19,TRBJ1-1,TGTGCCAGTAGTCCGTACGTTGGGAACACTGAAGCTTTCTTT,CASSPYVGNTEAFF
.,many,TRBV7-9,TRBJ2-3,TGTGCCAGCAGCTTAGAAGGCGTGGGCACAGATACGCAGTATTTT,CASSLEGVGTDTQYF
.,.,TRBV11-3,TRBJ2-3,TGTGCCAGCAGCTTAGACCAGGGGAGAACAGATACGCAGTATTTT,CASSLDQGRTDTQYF
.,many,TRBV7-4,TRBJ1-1,TGTGCCAGCAGCTTAAGGACCGGGGCCGGAGCAGACACTGAAGCTTTCTTT,CASSLRTGAGADTEAFF
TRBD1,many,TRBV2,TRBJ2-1,TGTGCCAGCAGTGAGATCGACAGGGGTGGCTATGAGCAGTTCTTC,CASSEIDRGGYEQFF
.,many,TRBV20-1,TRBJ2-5,TGCAGTGCTAGAAGGGATCCGCCGGGGGAGACCCAGTACTTC,CSARRDPPGETQYF
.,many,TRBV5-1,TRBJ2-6,TGCGCCAGCAGCTTCTCGGAGTCCTCTGGGGCCAACGTCCTGACTTTC,CASSFSESSGANVLTF
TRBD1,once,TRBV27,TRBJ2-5,TGTGCCAGCAGTTGGGGGACAGGGGGCGTTCAGACCCAGTACTTC,CASSWGTGGVQTQYF
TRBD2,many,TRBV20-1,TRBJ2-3,TGCAGTGCTAGGGAGGAACTAGCGGGGAGGGGGTTGGATACGCAGTATTTT,CSAREELAGRGLDTQYF
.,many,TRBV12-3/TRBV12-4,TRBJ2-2,TGTGCCAGCACCAGATTGGGGAGCACCGGGGAGCTGTTTTTT,CASTRLGSTGELFF
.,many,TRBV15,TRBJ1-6,TGTGCCACCAGCAGAGATCTGTGGGGACTAAGTTCACCCCTCCACTTT,CATSRDLWGLSSPLHF
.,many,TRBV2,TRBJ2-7,TGTGCCAGCAGACGGGGCGAGAACTACGAGCAGTACTTC,CASRRGENYEQYF
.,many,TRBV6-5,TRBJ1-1,TGTGCCAGCAGTTACCGGAACACTGAAGCTTTCTTT,CASSYRNTEAFF
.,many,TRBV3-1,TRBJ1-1,TGTGCCAGCAGCCGGGACCAACTGAACACTGAAGCTTTCTTT,CASSRDQLNTEAFF
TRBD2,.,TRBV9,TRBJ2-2,TGTGCCAGCAGCGTAGTTGCGGGAGTGAACACCGGGGAGCTGTTTTTT,CASSVVAGVNTGELFF
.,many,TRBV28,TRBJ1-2,TGTGCCAGCAGTCTACAAATGGACCGGTTCGAGACCTATGGCTACACCTTC,CASSLQMDRFETYGYTF
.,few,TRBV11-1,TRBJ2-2,TGTGCCAGCAGCTTTTCGGGGCCTAGCAGAGACACCGGGGAGCTGTTTTTT,CASSFSGPSRDTGELFF
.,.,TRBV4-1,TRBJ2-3,TGCGCCAGCAGCCAGGGGAGGGGGGAGGATACGCAGTATTTT,CASSQGRGEDTQYF
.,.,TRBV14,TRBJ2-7,TGTGCCAGCAGCCACCAACGGAGGGCCGAGCAGTACTTC,CASSHQRRAEQYF
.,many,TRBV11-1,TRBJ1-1,TGTGCCAGCAGCTTACTACGGACAGCTAACACTGAAGCTTTCTTT,CASSLLRTANTEAFF
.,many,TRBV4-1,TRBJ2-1,TGCGCCAGCAGCCCTGGGGGGGGCAGGGCTCCCTACAATGAGCAGTTCTTC,CASSPGGGRAPYNEQFF
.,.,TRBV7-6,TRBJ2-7,TGTGCCAGCAGCCCCCTGGGTCTCGGAGGGGGCGAGCAGTACTTC,CASSPLGLGGGEQYF
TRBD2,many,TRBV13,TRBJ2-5,TGTGCCAGCAGCTGGGGAGGGGATCAAGAGACCCAGTACTTC,CASSWGGDQETQYF